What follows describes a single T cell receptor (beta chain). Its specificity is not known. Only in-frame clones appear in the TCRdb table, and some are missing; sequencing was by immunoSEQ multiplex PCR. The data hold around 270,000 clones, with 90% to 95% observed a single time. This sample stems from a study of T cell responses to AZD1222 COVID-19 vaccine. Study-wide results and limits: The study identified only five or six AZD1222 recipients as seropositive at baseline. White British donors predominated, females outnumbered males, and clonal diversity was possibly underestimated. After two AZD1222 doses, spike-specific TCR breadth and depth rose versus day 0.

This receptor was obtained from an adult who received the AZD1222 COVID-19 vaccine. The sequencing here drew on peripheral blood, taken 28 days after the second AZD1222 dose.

The CDR3 bases are TGTGCCAGTAGTATTAGGGAAGGGTCCGGGGAGCTGTTTTTT. Translated, it gives CASSIREGSGELFF. The chain has TRBV19 and TRBJ2-2; D is unresolved. Germline V gives CDR1 LNHDA, CDR2 SQIVND (reference sequence). This CDR3 is built from 14 residues. V lost 3 bases, J lost 6 bases, and 11 bases lay in between.